The present entry profiles one T cell receptor (beta chain) with its context. This CDR3 is built from 16 residues. J gave up 5 bases and V 5 bases, and 10 bases lay outside the gene matches. Germline V gives CDR1 SGHTA, CDR2 FQGTGA. With 60 Vbeta and 13 Jbeta primers, the PCR was carried out. The table came from immunoSEQ multiplex PCR; TCRdb's copy has only in-frame clones and leaves some out. This sample has approximately 86,000 clones; around 75% occur once, and the top ten carry 3%. The data are from a study of cytomegalovirus exposure and HLA in healthy donors. Sequencing was done on a sample of PBMCs. The chain recombines TRBV7-3 with TRBJ1-1; 11 bases align to TRBD1. This clonotype was sampled from a man aged 40-50 years in good health and CMV-seronegative. The CDR3 DNA sequence: TGTGCCAGCAGCGAAAGGACAGGGGGCGCGAGGACTGAAGCTTTCTTT. It specifies CASSERTGGARTEAFF.